This TCR beta chain was captured by sequencing in a study of T cells in Graves' hyperthyroidism and ophthalmopathy (dated by TCRdb to between 2018 and 2020). For the study in its entirety: Peripheral blood samples were taken at the time of initial diagnosis, prior to any treatment. TCR V-J signatures able to tell the groups apart were searched for in a discovery cohort of 100 patients, of whom 43 had Graves' ophthalmopathy and roughly 57 had stable Graves' hyperthyroidism. An independent validation cohort of under 20 hyperthyroidism patients and about 16 patients who later progressed to ophthalmopathy tested prospective prediction of ophthalmopathy. The approximately 100 discovery patients were randomly split 7:3 into training and test sets. In several Graves' hyperthyroidism patients, the study also compared T-cell repertoires from thyroid tissue with T-cell repertoires from blood. Once sampling was done, hyperthyroidism patients were given methimazole at a starting dose of 30 mg daily, whereas ophthalmopathy patients were given high-dose intravenous methylprednisolone. The paper reports TCR Vbeta CDR3 sequencing of some 140 peripheral blood samples: under 45 ophthalmopathy, roughly 80 hyperthyroidism and around 17 progressor patients.

Ten or more counts support this clonotype. Its specific antigen is unknown. No quality values exist for individual bases; no much larger clone is one base distant. General findings and caveats noted by the study authors: Ophthalmopathy was separated from stable hyperthyroidism by a 13 V-J signature model, with approximately 86% sensitivity and about 81% specificity obtained in cross-validation and 80%/75% obtained in testing. In validation, the model predicted progression to ophthalmopathy with roughly 66% sensitivity and approximately 78% specificity, a median of about six months before onset. No statistical method was used to set the sample size in advance, and investigators knew the group allocation. Most expanded thyroid clonotypes (frequency above 0.001) were also detected in blood, a finding suggesting that blood repertoires may reflect thyroid immune responses.

The CDR3 holds 15 amino acids from the cysteine to the phenylalanine. Only the CDR3 portion is preserved as DNA: 45 bases, with reading frame beginning at the first base. V lost 5 bases and J lost 6 bases, and the count of bases not matched to a germline gene is 5. CDR1 and CDR2 (SGHNT, YENEEA) derive from the germline V gene. TCR beta CDR3 regions were amplified from RNA transcripts. A first-round RT-PCR of the TCR CDR3 used the HTBI primer set with the Qiagen OneStep RT-PCR kit. Libraries were constructed in a second round of multiplex PCR, after which size selection and purification were carried out. Paired-end sequencing of the libraries was performed with 100 bp reads on an Illumina HiSeq2000. In the authors' own workflow: SOAPnuke was used to process the raw data, with reads discarded if the reads contained adapters or uncalled bases, had a mean Phred below 15, or lacked an exact constant-primer or identifier match. COPE v1.2.5 was used to merge high-quality paired reads, and clonotypes were defined as unique nucleotide sequences. MiTCR v1.1 was used to align the clonotypes against IMGT TRBV, TRBD and TRBJ reference segments. The analysis was restricted to V-J combinations with a frequency above 0.0001, which together covered 99.2% of the repertoires. A TCS score was defined as the ratio of F50 (clonal expansion) to E x V (chaos), with BLOSUM62-based TCRdist applied between CDR3 peptides within each V-J. Welch's t-statistics and random forest reduced around 550 V-J features to 13, which were used in a naive Bayes classifier (R e1071). The raw public reads went through TCRdb reprocessing: fastp at Q25, MiXCR clone calling, in-frame beta chains kept. Rows with a matching CDR3 protein are joined into one entry that keeps the most common DNA and genes. What appears here as the V and J calls and clone size reflects TCRdb's work, not the paper's. This sample comprises under 400,000 distinct CDR3 sequences, 25% of them detected only once. The ten largest clones take up 73% of the sample.

Stable Graves' hyperthyroidism was defined as the absence of progression to ophthalmopathy over 18 months of follow-up. Hyperthyroidism patients were newly diagnosed, had a disease duration of under 2 months, and were aged 18 to 65 years. Patients with uncontrolled infections, other autoimmune diseases, pregnancy or lactation were excluded. Diagnoses relied on clinical symptoms, serum thyroxine and TRAb, thyroid ultrasound and orbital computed tomography. PBMCs were isolated from roughly 10 ml of fresh peripheral blood by Ficoll-Paque density gradient centrifugation. Total RNA was extracted using Trizol reagent, and RNA quality was assessed on an Agilent 2100 Bioanalyzer.

The chain is encoded by TRBV11-3 joined to TRBJ2-1, and TRBD2 matches 12 of the central bases. Source material: blood. This clonotype was obtained from a man aged 45-65 years with Graves' hyperthyroidism. The CDR3 is CASSRLAGVLNEQFF. At the DNA level, the sequence is TGTGCCAGCAGCAGACTAGCGGGAGTCCTCAATGAGCAGTTCTTC. Where the CDR3 stops, the reference TRBV11-3 and TRBJ2-1 genes take over; the full variable domain is EAGVVQSPRYKIIEKKQPVAFWCNPISGHNTLYWYLQNLGQGPELLIRYENEEAVDDSQLPKDRFSAERLKGVDSTLKIQPAELGDSAVYLCASSRLAGVLNEQFFGPGTRLTVL.